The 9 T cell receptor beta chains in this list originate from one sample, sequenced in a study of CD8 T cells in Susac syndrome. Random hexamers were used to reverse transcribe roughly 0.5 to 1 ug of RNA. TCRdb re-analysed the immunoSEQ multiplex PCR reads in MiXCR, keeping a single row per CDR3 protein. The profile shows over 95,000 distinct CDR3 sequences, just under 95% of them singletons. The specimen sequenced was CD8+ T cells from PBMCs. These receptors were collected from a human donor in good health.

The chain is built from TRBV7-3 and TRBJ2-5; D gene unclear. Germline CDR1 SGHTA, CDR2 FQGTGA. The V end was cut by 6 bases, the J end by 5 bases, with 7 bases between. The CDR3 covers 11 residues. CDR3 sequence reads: CASRLLETQYF. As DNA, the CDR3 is TGTGCCAGCAGGTTACTTGAGACCCAGTACTTC.

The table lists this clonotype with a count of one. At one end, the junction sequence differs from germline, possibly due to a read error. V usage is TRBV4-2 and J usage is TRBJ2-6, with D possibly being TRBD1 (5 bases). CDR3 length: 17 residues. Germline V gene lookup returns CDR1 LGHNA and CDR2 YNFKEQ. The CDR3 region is CASSQVGGAGGANVLIF. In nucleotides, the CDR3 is TGTGCCAGCAGCCAAGTAGGTGGGGCTGGTGGGGCCAACGTCCTGATTTTC.

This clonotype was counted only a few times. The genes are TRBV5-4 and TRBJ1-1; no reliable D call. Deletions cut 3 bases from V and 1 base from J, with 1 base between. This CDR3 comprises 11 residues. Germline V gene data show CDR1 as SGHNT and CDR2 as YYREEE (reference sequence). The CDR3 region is CASSSNTEAFF. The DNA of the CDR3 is TGTGCCAGCAGCTCGAACACTGAAGCTTTCTTT.

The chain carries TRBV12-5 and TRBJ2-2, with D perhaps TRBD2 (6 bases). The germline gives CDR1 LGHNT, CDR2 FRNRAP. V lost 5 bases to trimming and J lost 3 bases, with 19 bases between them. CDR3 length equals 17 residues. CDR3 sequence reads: CASGQRTRRGYTGELFF. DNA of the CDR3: TGTGCTAGTGGTCAAAGGACAAGGAGGGGTTACACCGGGGAGCTGTTTTTT.

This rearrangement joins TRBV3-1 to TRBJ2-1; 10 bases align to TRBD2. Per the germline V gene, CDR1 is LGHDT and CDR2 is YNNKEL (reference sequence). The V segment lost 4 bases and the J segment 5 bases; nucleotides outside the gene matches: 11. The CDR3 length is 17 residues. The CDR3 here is CASSPTIAGGLDNEQFF. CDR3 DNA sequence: TGTGCCAGCAGCCCCACTATAGCGGGAGGATTGGACAATGAGCAGTTCTTC.

CDR3 residues: CSVGTGGDSPLHF. In DNA, the CDR3 is TGCAGCGTCGGGACAGGCGGGGATTCACCCCTCCACTTT. The chain has TRBV29-1 and TRBJ1-6; TRBD1 agrees at 8 bases. The CDR3 loop spans 13 amino acids. V shed 6 bases, J shed 8 bases, and the junction held 6 bases outside the gene matches. Germline assignment: CDR1 SQVTM and CDR2 ANQGSEA.

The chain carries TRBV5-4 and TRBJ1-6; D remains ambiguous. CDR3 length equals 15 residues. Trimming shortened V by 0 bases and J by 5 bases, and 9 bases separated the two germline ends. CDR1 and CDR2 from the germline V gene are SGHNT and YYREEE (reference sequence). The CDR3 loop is CASSLDSLNNSPLHF. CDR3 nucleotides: TGTGCCAGCAGCTTGGACAGCCTCAATAATTCACCCCTCCACTTT.

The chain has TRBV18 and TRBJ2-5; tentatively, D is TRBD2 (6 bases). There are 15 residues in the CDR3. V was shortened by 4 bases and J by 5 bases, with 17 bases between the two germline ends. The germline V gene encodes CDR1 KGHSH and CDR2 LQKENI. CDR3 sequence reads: CASSLLQAREETQYF. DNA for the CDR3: TGTGCCAGCTCACTCTTACAGGCCCGGGAGGAGACCCAGTACTTC.

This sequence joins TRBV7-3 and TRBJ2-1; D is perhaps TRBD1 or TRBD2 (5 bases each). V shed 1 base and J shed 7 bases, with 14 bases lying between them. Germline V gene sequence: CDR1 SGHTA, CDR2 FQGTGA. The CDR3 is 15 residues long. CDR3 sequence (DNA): TGTGCCAGCAGCTTAAGTGGGACCATAATGAATGAGCAGTTCTTC. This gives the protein CASSLSGTIMNEQFF.